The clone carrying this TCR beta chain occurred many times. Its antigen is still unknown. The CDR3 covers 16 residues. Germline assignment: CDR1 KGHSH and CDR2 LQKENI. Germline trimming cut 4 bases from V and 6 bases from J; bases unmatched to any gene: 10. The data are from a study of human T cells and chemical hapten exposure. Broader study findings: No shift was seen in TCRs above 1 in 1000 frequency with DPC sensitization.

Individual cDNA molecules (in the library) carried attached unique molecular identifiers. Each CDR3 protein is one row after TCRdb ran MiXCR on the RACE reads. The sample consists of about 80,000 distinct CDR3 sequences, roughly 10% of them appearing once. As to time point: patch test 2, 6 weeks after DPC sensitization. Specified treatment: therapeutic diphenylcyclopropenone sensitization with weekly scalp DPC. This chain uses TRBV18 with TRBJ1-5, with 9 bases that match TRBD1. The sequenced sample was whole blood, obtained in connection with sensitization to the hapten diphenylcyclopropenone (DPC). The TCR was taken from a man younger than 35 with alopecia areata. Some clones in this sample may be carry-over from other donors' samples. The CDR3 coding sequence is TGTGCCAGCTCACTTTTACCGGGACAGGGAGCTCAGCCCCAGCATTTT. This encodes CASSLLPGQGAQPQHF.